This is a list of T cell receptor beta chains from one sample in a study of blood T cell repertoires in COVID-19. The repertoire was sequenced with immunoSEQ multiplex PCR; TCRdb's copy has only in-frame clones and lacks some. Found here are around 390,000 clones, around nine tenths of them singletons; the top ten hold 10%. Sequenced material: PBMCs or T cells enriched from blood (not recorded which). The receptors stem from a woman aged 45-65 years who had recovered from COVID-19. Both conserved end residues are part of each CDR3. D genes are given only for firm matches. Expanded clones are given a class, and other clones once, few, many or no size at all.

d_call j_call v_call cdr3_length clone_size cdr3_aa cdr3_nt
TRBD2 TRBJ2-1 TRBV3-1/TRBV3-2 18 . CASSPNSGTSGDYNEQFF TGTGCCAGCAGCCCAAACTCCGGGACTAGCGGGGACTACAATGAGCAGTTCTTC
. TRBJ1-2 TRBV13 14 . CASSLQTENYGYTF TGTGCCAGCAGCTTGCAGACAGAAAACTATGGCTACACCTTC
TRBD2 TRBJ2-2 TRBV5-1 15 . CASSPTSGPTGELFF TGCGCCAGCAGCCCGACTAGCGGCCCGACCGGGGAGCTGTTTTTT
. TRBJ2-1 TRBV28 17 . CASRYWGSKSSYNEQFF TGTGCCTCCAGGTATTGGGGCAGTAAAAGCTCCTACAATGAGCAGTTCTTC
. TRBJ1-1 TRBV5-4 14 . CASSLASGITEAFF TGTGCCAGCAGCTTGGCCTCAGGGATCACTGAAGCTTTCTTT
. TRBJ1-5 TRBV27 17 . CASSVSTGLRGNQPQHF TGTGCCAGCAGTGTCAGCACAGGGCTACGGGGCAATCAGCCCCAGCATTTT
TRBD1 TRBJ2-7 TRBV7-8 14 . CASSPLTGNNEQYF TGTGCCAGCAGCCCATTGACAGGGAACAACGAGCAGTACTTC
. TRBJ1-2 TRBV19 14 . CASSTLRGGYGYTF TGTGCCAGTAGTACTCTGAGGGGGGGCTATGGCTACACCTTC
. TRBJ1-1 TRBV7-9 12 . CASSRESSRAFF TGTGCCAGCAGCAGGGAGTCCTCCAGAGCTTTCTTT
. TRBJ1-1 TRBV10-3 16 . CAISELTETPRTEAFF TGTGCCATCAGTGAGTTGACAGAGACACCCCGGACTGAAGCTTTCTTT
. TRBJ1-1 TRBV7-9 13 . CASSFYGAKEAFF TGTGCCAGCAGCTTTTATGGAGCGAAAGAAGCTTTCTTT
. TRBJ1-1 TRBV2 14 . CASSVDTLNTEAFF TGTGCCAGCAGTGTAGACACATTGAACACTGAAGCTTTCTTT
TRBD2 TRBJ2-5 TRBV25-1 16 . CASSGWRRGGQETQYF TGTGCCAGCAGTGGCTGGCGGCGGGGGGGCCAAGAGACCCAGTACTTC
TRBD1 TRBJ1-3 TRBV29-1 15 once CSVGDKTGSVNTIYF TGCAGCGTTGGCGACAAGACAGGGTCCGTGAACACCATATATTTT
TRBD1 TRBJ1-5 TRBV4-1 15 . CASSRVQGAWQPQHF TGCGCCAGCAGCCGGGTACAGGGGGCTTGGCAGCCCCAGCATTTT
. TRBJ1-3 TRBV18 16 . CASSPFAEFSGNTIYF TGTGCCAGCTCACCATTCGCGGAGTTCTCTGGAAACACCATATATTTT
TRBD1 TRBJ2-7 TRBV28 16 . CASSVVGTASSYEQYF TGTGCCAGCAGCGTTGTGGGGACAGCCAGCTCCTACGAGCAGTACTTC
. TRBJ1-1 TRBV6-5 14 . CASNLGEPNTEAFF TGTGCCAGCAACCTTGGAGAACCTAACACTGAAGCTTTCTTT
TRBD1 TRBJ1-1 TRBV12-3/TRBV12-4 13 once CASSWRQGAEAFF TGTGCCAGCAGTTGGAGACAGGGCGCTGAAGCTTTCTTT
. TRBJ2-2 TRBV9 17 . CASSVESLGSITGELFF TGTGCCAGCAGCGTAGAAAGTCTTGGGAGCATCACCGGGGAGCTGTTTTTT
. TRBJ1-1 TRBV5-1 13 . CASSLEGVAEAFF TGCGCCAGCAGCTTGGAGGGGGTGGCTGAAGCTTTCTTT
TRBD1 TRBJ1-5 TRBV2 18 . CASSDPVLTGGDNQPQHF TGTGCCAGCAGTGACCCGGTATTAACAGGGGGTGACAATCAGCCCCAGCATTTT
TRBD1 TRBJ2-7 TRBV5-1 13 . CASSLHRGDEQYF TGCGCCAGCAGCTTACACAGGGGAGACGAGCAGTACTTC
. TRBJ2-6 TRBV5-6 16 once CASSFPRNSGANVLTF TGTGCCAGCAGCTTTCCTAGGAACTCTGGGGCCAACGTCCTGACTTTC
TRBD2 TRBJ2-3 TRBV7-6 16 . CASSLRGSGGPDTQYF TGTGCCAGCAGCTTGCGGGGTAGCGGGGGGCCTGATACGCAGTATTTT
TRBD1 TRBJ1-6 TRBV28 13 . CASSRQGESPLHF TGTGCCAGCAGCCGACAGGGAGAATCACCCCTCCACTTT
TRBD2 TRBJ2-2 TRBV27 15 few CASSLQRDGTGELFF TGTGCCAGCAGTTTGCAGCGGGACGGGACCGGGGAGCTGTTTTTT
. TRBJ2-2 TRBV4-2 16 . CASSQDRGRGAGELFF TGTGCCAGCAGCCAAGACCGGGGCAGGGGGGCCGGGGAGCTGTTTTTT
. TRBJ2-7 TRBV3-1/TRBV3-2 15 . CASSPRDTALYEQYF TGTGCCAGCAGCCCTCGGGACACGGCCCTCTACGAGCAGTACTTC
. TRBJ1-3 TRBV6-5 14 . CASRWRASGNTIYF TGTGCCAGCAGGTGGAGGGCCTCTGGAAACACCATATATTTT
. TRBJ1-1 TRBV12-3/TRBV12-4 11 . CASSTGSEAFF TGTGCCAGCAGTACAGGGTCTGAAGCTTTCTTT
. TRBJ2-7 TRBV7-2 13 few CASSTLATHEQYF TGTGCCAGCAGCACCCTAGCAACCCACGAGCAGTACTTC
. TRBJ1-2 TRBV5-1 12 . CASSIQGNGYTF TGCGCCAGCAGCATCCAGGGTAATGGCTACACCTTC
. TRBJ2-7 TRBV5-1 14 . CASSLAPGSYEQYF TGCGCCAGCAGCTTGGCTCCCGGCTCCTACGAGCAGTACTTC
. TRBJ1-3 TRBV9 17 . CASSARGLALSGNTIYF TGTGCCAGCAGCGCCCGGGGTTTAGCGCTCTCTGGAAACACCATATATTTT
. TRBJ1-1 TRBV4-3 14 . CASSQGRGATEAFF TGCGCCAGCAGCCAAGGTCGGGGGGCCACTGAAGCTTTCTTT
TRBD2 TRBJ2-1 TRBV19 15 . CASSISLAAYNEQFF TGTGCCAGTAGTATTTCCCTAGCGGCCTACAATGAGCAGTTCTTC
. TRBJ2-1 TRBV7-2 16 . CASSSNAGLIWNEQFF TGTGCCAGCAGCTCCAACGCAGGGCTTATCTGGAATGAGCAGTTCTTC
. TRBJ1-2 TRBV2 15 once CASSEDSKGTYGYTF TGTGCCAGCAGTGAGGACAGTAAAGGCACCTATGGCTACACCTTC
. TRBJ2-3 TRBV30 14 . CAWSDSSLLDTQYF TGTGCCTGGAGTGACTCCTCCTTATTAGATACGCAGTATTTT
TRBD1 TRBJ1-6 TRBV7-2 13 . CATRQGLVSPLHF TGTGCCACCCGACAGGGGCTCGTTTCACCCCTCCACTTT
. TRBJ1-4 TRBV19 15 . CASSITVATNEKLFF TGTGCCAGTAGTATCACAGTGGCAACTAATGAAAAACTGTTTTTT
. TRBJ1-1 TRBV13 17 . CASSLGKMALPNTEAFF TGTGCCAGCAGCTTAGGGAAAATGGCCTTACCGAACACTGAAGCTTTCTTT
TRBD1 TRBJ1-2 TRBV27 17 . CASSLRYGGTGDYGYTF TGTGCCAGCAGTTTACGATACGGCGGGACAGGGGACTATGGCTACACCTTC
TRBD1 TRBJ2-7 TRBV10-1 14 . CASSWGTGAYEQYF TGCGCCAGCAGTTGGGGGACAGGGGCCTACGAGCAGTACTTC
TRBD2 TRBJ2-2 TRBV5-1 15 . CASSPPGGPVGELFF TGCGCCAGCAGCCCTCCGGGGGGGCCCGTCGGGGAGCTGTTTTTT
TRBD1 TRBJ2-7 TRBV5-1 16 . CASSRTSGTVNYEQYF TGCGCCAGCAGCCGCACCTCCGGGACAGTAAACTACGAGCAGTACTTC
. TRBJ1-1 TRBV5-5 15 . CASSSGGVMNTEAFF TGTGCCAGCAGCTCGGGGGGCGTCATGAACACTGAAGCTTTCTTT
. TRBJ1-1 TRBV7-2 13 . CASSLARSPEAFF TGTGCCAGCAGCTTAGCGAGGTCCCCTGAAGCTTTCTTT
. TRBJ2-3 TRBV5-8 15 . CASSLSGRGTGTQYF TGTGCCAGCAGCTTGAGCGGTAGGGGCACAGGGACGCAGTATTTT
TRBD1 TRBJ1-4 TRBV15 16 . CATSRRRTGFLEKLFF TGTGCCACCAGCAGGAGAAGGACAGGGTTTTTGGAAAAACTGTTTTTT
. TRBJ2-1 TRBV6-1 16 . CASSEIRSGSHNEQFF TGTGCCAGCAGTGAAATTAGGTCAGGGTCACACAATGAGCAGTTCTTC
TRBD2 TRBJ2-3 TRBV7-2 16 . CASSHELAVSTDTQYF TGTGCCAGCAGCCACGAGCTAGCGGTCAGCACAGATACGCAGTATTTT
. TRBJ1-2 TRBV28 12 . CASSLRGYGYTF TGTGCCAGCAGTTTACGGGGGTATGGCTACACCTTC
. TRBJ1-4 TRBV29-1 15 . CSVEDPGSTNEKLFF TGCAGCGTTGAAGATCCGGGTTCAACTAATGAAAAACTGTTTTTT
. TRBJ2-1 TRBV24-1 16 . CATSSSDTASYNEQFF TGTGCCACCAGTTCCTCAGACACCGCCTCCTACAATGAGCAGTTCTTC
. TRBJ2-7 TRBV5-1 13 . CASSPTGNYEQYF TGCGCCAGCAGCCCTACAGGGAACTACGAGCAGTACTTC
TRBD1 TRBJ1-2 TRBV29-1 15 once CSATAGTGTSYGYTF TGCAGCGCCACAGCCGGGACAGGGACCTCTTATGGCTACACCTTC
TRBD1 TRBJ1-2 TRBV15 15 . CATSRDLGQGYGYTF TGTGCCACCAGCAGAGATCTGGGACAGGGCTATGGCTACACCTTC